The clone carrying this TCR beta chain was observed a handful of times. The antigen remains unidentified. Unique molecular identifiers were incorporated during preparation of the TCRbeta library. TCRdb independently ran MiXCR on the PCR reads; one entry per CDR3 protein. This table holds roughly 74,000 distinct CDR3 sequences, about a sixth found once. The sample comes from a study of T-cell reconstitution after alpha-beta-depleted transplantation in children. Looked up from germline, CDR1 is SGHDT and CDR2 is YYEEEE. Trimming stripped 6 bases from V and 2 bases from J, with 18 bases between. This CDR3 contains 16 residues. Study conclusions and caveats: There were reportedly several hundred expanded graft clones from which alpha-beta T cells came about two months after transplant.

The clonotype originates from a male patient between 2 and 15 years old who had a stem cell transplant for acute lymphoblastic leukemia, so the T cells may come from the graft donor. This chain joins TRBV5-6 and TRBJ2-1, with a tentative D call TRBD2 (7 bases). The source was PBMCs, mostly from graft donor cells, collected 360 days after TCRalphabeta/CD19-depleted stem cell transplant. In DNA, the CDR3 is TGTGCCAGCACTGGGGGGGCCGGGACAACCTACAATGAGCAGTTCTTC. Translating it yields CASTGGAGTTYNEQFF.